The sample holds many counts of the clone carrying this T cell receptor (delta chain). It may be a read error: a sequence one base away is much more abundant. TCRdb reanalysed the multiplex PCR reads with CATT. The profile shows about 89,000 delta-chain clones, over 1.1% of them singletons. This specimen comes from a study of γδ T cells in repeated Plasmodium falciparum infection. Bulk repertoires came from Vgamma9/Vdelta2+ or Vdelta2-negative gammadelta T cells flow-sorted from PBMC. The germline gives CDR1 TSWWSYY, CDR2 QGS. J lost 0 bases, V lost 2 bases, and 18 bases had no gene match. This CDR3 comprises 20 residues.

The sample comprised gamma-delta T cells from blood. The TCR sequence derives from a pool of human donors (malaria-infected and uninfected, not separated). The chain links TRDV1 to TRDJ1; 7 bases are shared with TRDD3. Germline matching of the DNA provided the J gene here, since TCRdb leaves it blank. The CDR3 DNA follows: TGTGCTCTTGGGGAAGAATCTGCCTACGCGGGGGATGGGAACACCGATAAACTCATCTTT. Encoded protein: CALGEESAYAGDGNTDKLIF.